The present T cell receptor (beta chain) was sequenced within a study of cytomegalovirus exposure and HLA in healthy donors. Findings and caveats of the study: Later, an analysis found that TCR clusters from the first cohort tended to co-occur in the 90 to 150 validation repertoires. Reports credit the classifier with highly specific, highly sensitive diagnosis of cytomegalovirus status. The study designated 164 TCR beta chains cytomegalovirus-associated.

Concerning this clone: Antigen: not known.

Sequencing was performed with immunoSEQ multiplex PCR; in TCRdb, only in-frame clones are kept and a portion is missing. The repertoire includes 150,000 to 200,000 clones, over 80% of them detected once, and around 2.4% sits in the top ten. Germline V gives CDR1 SGDLS, CDR2 YYNGEE. This CDR3 comprises 13 residues. Trimming removed 1 base at V and 0 bases at J, with 5 bases between. Sequencing was done on a sample of PBMCs. This receptor was taken from a man aged 30-40 years in good health and CMV-seropositive. This sequence joins TRBV9 and TRBJ2-7; D not certain. The chain's CDR3 is CASSVTSSYEQYF. As DNA, the CDR3 is TGTGCCAGCAGCGTAACTTCCTCCTACGAGCAGTACTTC.